A selection of T cell receptor beta chains follows, all from one sample in a study of blood T cell repertoires in COVID-19. Sequencing was performed with immunoSEQ multiplex PCR; in TCRdb, only in-frame clones are kept and a portion is missing. The sample consists of about 130,000 clones, 80% to 85% of them appearing once. The sample comprised peripheral blood. The source is a woman between 25 and 40 years old who had recovered from COVID-19. Both conserved end residues are part of each CDR3. The order of the fields is CDR3 DNA, CDR3 protein, clone size, D gene, V gene, J gene. A D gene is named only where the DNA matches it firmly. Size values are once, few and many counts, or a class for expanded clones, and some rows have none.

cdr3_nt: TGCGCCAGCAGCCAAGCCGGGACTAGCGGGATCGATGAGCAGTTCTTC; cdr3_aa: CASSQAGTSGIDEQFF; clone_size: few; d_call: TRBD2; v_call: TRBV4-1; j_call: TRBJ2-1
cdr3_nt: TGTGCCAGCAGCTTCACAATAACAGATACGCAGTATTTT; cdr3_aa: CASSFTITDTQYF; clone_size: .; d_call: .; v_call: TRBV11-3; j_call: TRBJ2-3
cdr3_nt: TGTGCCAGCAGTGAACCCTCCCGGGAGGTCTACAATGAGCAGTTCTTC; cdr3_aa: CASSEPSREVYNEQFF; clone_size: .; d_call: TRBD2; v_call: TRBV25-1; j_call: TRBJ2-1
cdr3_nt: TGTGCCAGCAGCTTATGGTTTAGCGGGAGCTCGAACACCGGGGAGCTGTTTTTT; cdr3_aa: CASSLWFSGSSNTGELFF; clone_size: .; d_call: TRBD2; v_call: TRBV11-2; j_call: TRBJ2-2
cdr3_nt: TGTGCCAGCAGTTTATCGTATAGCAATCAGCCCCAGCATTTT; cdr3_aa: CASSLSYSNQPQHF; clone_size: .; d_call: .; v_call: TRBV27; j_call: TRBJ1-5
cdr3_nt: TGTGCCAGCTCACCTAATTTGGGAGCAAGGAGCGCTTTCTTT; cdr3_aa: CASSPNLGARSAFF; clone_size: .; d_call: .; v_call: TRBV18; j_call: TRBJ1-1
cdr3_nt: TGCGCCAGCAGCCCCCCCCCTGGGGGCTGGGGCACAGATACGCAGTATTTT; cdr3_aa: CASSPPPGGWGTDTQYF; clone_size: once; d_call: .; v_call: TRBV4-1; j_call: TRBJ2-3
cdr3_nt: TGTGCCAGCAAGGTAGGGGATGATTCACCCCTCCACTTT; cdr3_aa: CASKVGDDSPLHF; clone_size: .; d_call: .; v_call: TRBV6-5; j_call: TRBJ1-6
cdr3_nt: TGTGCCAGCAGTGACGTAGAGGGCACTGAAGCTTTCTTT; cdr3_aa: CASSDVEGTEAFF; clone_size: .; d_call: .; v_call: TRBV6-4; j_call: TRBJ1-1
cdr3_nt: TGCAGCGTTGTTTGGCAGGGGGTCGCCTACGAGCAGTACTTC; cdr3_aa: CSVVWQGVAYEQYF; clone_size: .; d_call: TRBD1; v_call: TRBV29-1; j_call: TRBJ2-7
cdr3_nt: TGTGCCATCAGTGAGTTACAGGGGGGCACCGGGGAGCTGTTTTTT; cdr3_aa: CAISELQGGTGELFF; clone_size: .; d_call: TRBD1; v_call: TRBV10-3; j_call: TRBJ2-2
cdr3_nt: TGTGCCAGCAGTTCCTCGACAGGGAAGGAGACTGAAGCTTTCTTT; cdr3_aa: CASSSSTGKETEAFF; clone_size: once; d_call: TRBD1; v_call: TRBV6-6; j_call: TRBJ1-1
cdr3_nt: TGCAGCGCCCCGGACGGACTAGCGGGAGGGGCAGATACGCAGTATTTT; cdr3_aa: CSAPDGLAGGADTQYF; clone_size: .; d_call: TRBD2; v_call: TRBV29-1; j_call: TRBJ2-3
cdr3_nt: TGTGCCAGTAGCTTGCGCGGCTTCTACAATGAGCAGTTCTTC; cdr3_aa: CASSLRGFYNEQFF; clone_size: .; d_call: .; v_call: TRBV19; j_call: TRBJ2-1
cdr3_nt: TGTGCCAGCTCACCACCGGGGCTCACTAACTATGGCTACACCTTC; cdr3_aa: CASSPPGLTNYGYTF; clone_size: few; d_call: .; v_call: TRBV18; j_call: TRBJ1-2
cdr3_nt: TGTGCCAGCAGCCCAGGACTAGCGGGCCAATACTACGAGCAGTACTTC; cdr3_aa: CASSPGLAGQYYEQYF; clone_size: .; d_call: TRBD2; v_call: TRBV7-6; j_call: TRBJ2-7
cdr3_nt: TGTGCCAGTAGTATTAGCGGCAGCTCCTACAATGAGCAGTTCTTC; cdr3_aa: CASSISGSSYNEQFF; clone_size: .; d_call: .; v_call: TRBV19; j_call: TRBJ2-1
cdr3_nt: TGTGCCACGGCGGGAGGAGGGAGCAATCAGCCCCAGCATTTT; cdr3_aa: CATAGGGSNQPQHF; clone_size: .; d_call: .; v_call: TRBV6-5; j_call: TRBJ1-5
cdr3_nt: TGTGCCATCAGTGAGTCCCAGGCAGCCTACGAGCAGTACTTC; cdr3_aa: CAISESQAAYEQYF; clone_size: .; d_call: .; v_call: TRBV10-3; j_call: TRBJ2-7
cdr3_nt: TGTGCCAGTAGTAGAAGGGGGTTTCATGAGCAGTTCTTC; cdr3_aa: CASSRRGFHEQFF; clone_size: .; d_call: .; v_call: TRBV19; j_call: TRBJ2-1
cdr3_nt: TGTGCCAGCAGTGACACAGATAAGAACACTGAAGCTTTCTTT; cdr3_aa: CASSDTDKNTEAFF; clone_size: .; d_call: .; v_call: TRBV6-4; j_call: TRBJ1-1
cdr3_nt: TGTGCCAGCGAGGGACTAGCGAATACCTACAATGAGCAGTTCTTC; cdr3_aa: CASEGLANTYNEQFF; clone_size: .; d_call: TRBD2; v_call: TRBV2; j_call: TRBJ2-1
cdr3_nt: TGTGCCAGCAGTTACTCATCCGCTACCTACGAGCAGTACTTC; cdr3_aa: CASSYSSATYEQYF; clone_size: .; d_call: .; v_call: TRBV6-2/TRBV6-3; j_call: TRBJ2-7
cdr3_nt: TGTGCCAGCAGCCAGTCGGGGACTCTGAACACTGAAGCTTTCTTT; cdr3_aa: CASSQSGTLNTEAFF; clone_size: .; d_call: .; v_call: TRBV7-8; j_call: TRBJ1-1
cdr3_nt: TGTGCCACCAGTCCCTGGACAGGGGGGCACCAAGAGACCCAGTACTTC; cdr3_aa: CATSPWTGGHQETQYF; clone_size: few; d_call: TRBD1; v_call: TRBV24-1; j_call: TRBJ2-5
cdr3_nt: TGTGCCAGCAGTACCTTGACTAGCGGCAACACCGGGGAGCTGTTTTTT; cdr3_aa: CASSTLTSGNTGELFF; clone_size: .; d_call: TRBD2; v_call: TRBV9; j_call: TRBJ2-2
cdr3_nt: TGCGCCAGCAGCAGGGATACTCAAGAGACCCAGTACTTC; cdr3_aa: CASSRDTQETQYF; clone_size: .; d_call: .; v_call: TRBV10-2; j_call: TRBJ2-5
cdr3_nt: TGTGCCAGCGTCCCCGACAGGGGAGGGTCACCCCTCCACTTT; cdr3_aa: CASVPDRGGSPLHF; clone_size: few; d_call: TRBD1; v_call: TRBV4-2; j_call: TRBJ1-6
cdr3_nt: TGTGCCAGCAGAAGTTACTACGAAAGGCACGAGCAGTACTTC; cdr3_aa: CASRSYYERHEQYF; clone_size: .; d_call: .; v_call: TRBV2; j_call: TRBJ2-7
cdr3_nt: TGTGCCAGCTCATCATTCCGGTCGGGTGAAAAACTGTTTTTT; cdr3_aa: CASSSFRSGEKLFF; clone_size: .; d_call: .; v_call: TRBV18; j_call: TRBJ1-4
cdr3_nt: TGTGCCAGCACCCCGGAGAAGATGGAAGAGACCCAGTACTTC; cdr3_aa: CASTPEKMEETQYF; clone_size: .; d_call: .; v_call: TRBV7-3; j_call: TRBJ2-5
cdr3_nt: TGTGCCACCAGTGAGTCAGGGCTGGGAGAGCAGTTCTTC; cdr3_aa: CATSESGLGEQFF; clone_size: .; d_call: .; v_call: TRBV24-1; j_call: TRBJ2-1
cdr3_nt: TGTGCCAGCAGCGTAGGGACAGGAGGCTCAACTAATGAAAAACTGTTTTTT; cdr3_aa: CASSVGTGGSTNEKLFF; clone_size: .; d_call: TRBD1; v_call: TRBV9; j_call: TRBJ1-4
cdr3_nt: TGTGCCAGCAGTTCTACCGGGACAGGGCTAGAGGAGACCCAGTACTTC; cdr3_aa: CASSSTGTGLEETQYF; clone_size: .; d_call: TRBD1; v_call: TRBV16; j_call: TRBJ2-5
cdr3_nt: TGTGCCAGCAGCTTAAGGGAGGACAGGCACCTCTTAGAGGGGGGCTACACCTTC; cdr3_aa: CASSLREDRHLLEGGYTF; clone_size: .; d_call: TRBD1; v_call: TRBV7-3; j_call: TRBJ1-2
cdr3_nt: TGTGCCACCGAAACCGGGACTCGATTCACAGATACGCAGTATTTT; cdr3_aa: CATETGTRFTDTQYF; clone_size: .; d_call: .; v_call: TRBV10-3; j_call: TRBJ2-3
cdr3_nt: TGTGCCAGCAGCGTGGACGGGACTAGGGGTCTTAAAACAGATACGCAGTATTTT; cdr3_aa: CASSVDGTRGLKTDTQYF; clone_size: .; d_call: TRBD2; v_call: TRBV9; j_call: TRBJ2-3
cdr3_nt: TGTGCCAGCAGCCAAGCTTTTGGGGGGGGCTACACCTTC; cdr3_aa: CASSQAFGGGYTF; clone_size: .; d_call: .; v_call: TRBV3-1/TRBV3-2; j_call: TRBJ1-2
cdr3_nt: TGTGCCAGCAGTTTACCTCCGGACAGGCCCAACGGAAACACCATATATTTT; cdr3_aa: CASSLPPDRPNGNTIYF; clone_size: few; d_call: TRBD1; v_call: TRBV28; j_call: TRBJ1-3
cdr3_nt: TGTGCCAGCAGCTGGCTGGGGACAGAGAATCAGCCCCAGCATTTT; cdr3_aa: CASSWLGTENQPQHF; clone_size: .; d_call: TRBD1; v_call: TRBV5-8; j_call: TRBJ1-5
cdr3_nt: TGTGCCAGCAGCTTAGGCGGGACAGGGGAGTTCAATGAGCAGTTCTTC; cdr3_aa: CASSLGGTGEFNEQFF; clone_size: .; d_call: TRBD1; v_call: TRBV11-1; j_call: TRBJ2-1
cdr3_nt: TGCAGCGGTGGGGCAGGGATGCAGACCCAGTACTTC; cdr3_aa: CSGGAGMQTQYF; clone_size: .; d_call: .; v_call: TRBV29-1; j_call: TRBJ2-5
cdr3_nt: TGTGCCAGCAGTTTAGCAGGCCCCTATGGCTACACCTTC; cdr3_aa: CASSLAGPYGYTF; clone_size: .; d_call: .; v_call: TRBV27; j_call: TRBJ1-2
cdr3_nt: TGTGCTAGTGCCCCCGGAGGGGGGGGTTCGCGCGGGCAGTTCTTC; cdr3_aa: CASAPGGGGSRGQFF; clone_size: .; d_call: .; v_call: TRBV12-5; j_call: TRBJ2-1
cdr3_nt: TGTGCCAGCAAAAGACAGACTAGCGGGCAAGAGACCCAGTACTTC; cdr3_aa: CASKRQTSGQETQYF; clone_size: .; d_call: TRBD2; v_call: TRBV7-2; j_call: TRBJ2-5
cdr3_nt: TGTGCCAGTAGACCTAAAGGGACTCCCTCCTACAATGAGCAGTTCTTC; cdr3_aa: CASRPKGTPSYNEQFF; clone_size: .; d_call: .; v_call: TRBV19; j_call: TRBJ2-1
cdr3_nt: TGTGCCAGCAGTTTGACAGGGGGCCGTGAAGCTTTCTTT; cdr3_aa: CASSLTGGREAFF; clone_size: .; d_call: TRBD1; v_call: TRBV14; j_call: TRBJ1-1
cdr3_nt: TGTGCCAGCAGCGGGACAGGGAACTCCTACGAGCAGTACTTC; cdr3_aa: CASSGTGNSYEQYF; clone_size: .; d_call: TRBD1; v_call: TRBV5-6; j_call: TRBJ2-7
cdr3_nt: TGTGCTAGCAGCTTAGAGACCCCGGGAACTAGCTCCTACAATGAGCAGTTCTTC; cdr3_aa: CASSLETPGTSSYNEQFF; clone_size: .; d_call: .; v_call: TRBV7-7; j_call: TRBJ2-1
cdr3_nt: TGTGCCAGCAGCCAATCGGCCAAGACTAGCGGTCCATCCTACGAGCAGTACTTC; cdr3_aa: CASSQSAKTSGPSYEQYF; clone_size: .; d_call: TRBD2; v_call: TRBV3-1/TRBV3-2; j_call: TRBJ2-7
cdr3_nt: TGTGCCAGCTCATCCACGACAGGGGGGTCCTACGAGCAGTACTTC; cdr3_aa: CASSSTTGGSYEQYF; clone_size: .; d_call: TRBD1; v_call: TRBV18; j_call: TRBJ2-7